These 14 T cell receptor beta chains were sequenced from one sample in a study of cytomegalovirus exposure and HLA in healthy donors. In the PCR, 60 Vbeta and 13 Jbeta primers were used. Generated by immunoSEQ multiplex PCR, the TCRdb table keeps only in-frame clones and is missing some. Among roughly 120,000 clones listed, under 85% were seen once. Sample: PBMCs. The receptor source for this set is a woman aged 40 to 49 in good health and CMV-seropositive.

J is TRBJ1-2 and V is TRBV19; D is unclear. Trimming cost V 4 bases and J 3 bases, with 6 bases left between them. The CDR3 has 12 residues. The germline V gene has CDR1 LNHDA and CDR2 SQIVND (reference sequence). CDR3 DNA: TGTGCCAGTAGTAGCAGTGACTATGGCTACACCTTC. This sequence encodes CASSSSDYGYTF.

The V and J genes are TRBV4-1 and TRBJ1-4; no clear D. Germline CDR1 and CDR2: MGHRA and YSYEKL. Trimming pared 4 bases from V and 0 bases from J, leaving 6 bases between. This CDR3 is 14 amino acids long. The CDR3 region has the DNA TGCGCCAGCAGCCCCCCTGCAACTAATGAAAAACTGTTTTTT. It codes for CASSPPATNEKLFF.

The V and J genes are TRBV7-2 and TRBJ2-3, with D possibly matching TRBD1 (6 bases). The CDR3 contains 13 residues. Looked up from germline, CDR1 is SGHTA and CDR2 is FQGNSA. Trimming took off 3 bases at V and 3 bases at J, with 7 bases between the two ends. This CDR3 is CASSFGQTDTQYF. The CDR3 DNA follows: TGTGCCAGCAGCTTCGGACAGACAGATACGCAGTATTTT.

CDR3 in DNA: TGTGCCTGGCAGAGGGATAATTCACCCCTCCACTTT. Protein: CAWQRDNSPLHF. The chain couples TRBV30 to TRBJ1-6; D gene uncertain. The CDR3 spans 12 residues. With 5 bases removed from V and 5 bases from J, the gap between germline ends came to 7 bases. Per germline, CDR1 GTSNPN and CDR2 SVGIG (reference sequence).

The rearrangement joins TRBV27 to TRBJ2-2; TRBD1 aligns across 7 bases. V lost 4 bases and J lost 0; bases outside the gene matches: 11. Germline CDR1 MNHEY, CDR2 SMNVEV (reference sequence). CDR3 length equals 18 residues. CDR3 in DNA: TGTGCCAGCAGTTCCCGACCGACAGGGTTCGCGAACACCGGGGAGCTGTTTTTT. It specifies CASSSRPTGFANTGELFF.

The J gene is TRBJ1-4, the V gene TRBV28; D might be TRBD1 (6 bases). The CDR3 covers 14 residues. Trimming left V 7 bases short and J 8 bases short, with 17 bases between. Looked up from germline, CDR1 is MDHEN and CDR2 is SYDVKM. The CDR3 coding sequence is TGTGCCAGCAAAAATTCAGGGGCAGGGGAAAAACTGTTTTTT. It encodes CASKNSGAGEKLFF. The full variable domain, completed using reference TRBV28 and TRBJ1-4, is DVKVTQSSRYLVKRTGEKVFLECVQDMDHENMFWYRQDPGLGLRLIYFSYDVKMKEKGDIPEGYSVSREKKERFSLILESASTNQTSMYLCASKNSGAGEKLFFGSGTQLSVL.

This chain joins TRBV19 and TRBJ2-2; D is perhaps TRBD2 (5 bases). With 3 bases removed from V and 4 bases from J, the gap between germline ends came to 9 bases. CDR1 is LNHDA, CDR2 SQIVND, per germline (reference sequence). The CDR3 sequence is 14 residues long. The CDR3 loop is CASSIRGSTGELFF. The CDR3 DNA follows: TGTGCCAGTAGTATTCGGGGAAGCACCGGGGAGCTGTTTTTT.

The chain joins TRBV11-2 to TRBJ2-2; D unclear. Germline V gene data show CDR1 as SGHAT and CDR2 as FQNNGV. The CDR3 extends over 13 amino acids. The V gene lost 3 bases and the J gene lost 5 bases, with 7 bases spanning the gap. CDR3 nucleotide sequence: TGTGCCAGCAGCTTTGTAGAAACCGGGGAGCTGTTTTTT. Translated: CASSFVETGELFF.

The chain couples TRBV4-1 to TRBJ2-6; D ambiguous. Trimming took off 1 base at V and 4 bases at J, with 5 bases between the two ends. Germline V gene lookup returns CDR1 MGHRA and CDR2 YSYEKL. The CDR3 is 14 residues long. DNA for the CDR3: TGCGCCAGCAGCCAAGGGCCCGGGGCCAACGTCCTGACTTTC. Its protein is CASSQGPGANVLTF.

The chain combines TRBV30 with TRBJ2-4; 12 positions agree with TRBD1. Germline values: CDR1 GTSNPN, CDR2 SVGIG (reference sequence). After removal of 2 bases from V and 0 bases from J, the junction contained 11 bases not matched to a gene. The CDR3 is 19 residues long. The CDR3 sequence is CAWSLSRDRGRVAKNIQYF. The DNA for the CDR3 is TGTGCCTGGAGTCTATCCCGGGACAGGGGGCGCGTAGCCAAAAACATTCAGTACTTC.

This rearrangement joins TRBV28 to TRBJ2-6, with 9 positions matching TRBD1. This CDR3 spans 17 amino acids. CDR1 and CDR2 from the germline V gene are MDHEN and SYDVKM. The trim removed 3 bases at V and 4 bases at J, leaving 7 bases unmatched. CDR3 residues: CASSLFGQGSGANVLTF. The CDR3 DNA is TGTGCCAGCAGTTTGTTCGGACAGGGGTCCGGGGCCAACGTCCTGACTTTC. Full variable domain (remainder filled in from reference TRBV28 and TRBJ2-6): DVKVTQSSRYLVKRTGEKVFLECVQDMDHENMFWYRQDPGLGLRLIYFSYDVKMKEKGDIPEGYSVSREKKERFSLILESASTNQTSMYLCASSLFGQGSGANVLTFGAGSRLTVL.

The CDR3 spells CASSFSGLAEETYEQYF. The CDR3 coding sequence is TGTGCCAGCAGCTTCAGCGGGCTAGCGGAAGAGACCTACGAGCAGTACTTC. V usage is TRBV11-2 and J usage is TRBJ2-5; 7 nucleotides agree with TRBD2. The DNA matches TRBJ2-7 better at its end, which makes the J call doubtful. The CDR3 runs 17 residues. Germline V gene sequence: CDR1 SGHAT, CDR2 FQNNGV.

CDR3 loop: CASSQDGQGRSSYEQYF. The CDR3 nucleotides read TGCGCCAGCAGCCAAGATGGGCAAGGCCGTAGCTCCTACGAGCAGTACTTC. The rearrangement uses TRBV4-1 and TRBJ2-7, with unresolved D. Trimming removed 0 bases at V and 0 bases at J, with 15 bases between. Per germline, CDR1 MGHRA and CDR2 YSYEKL. The CDR3 consists of 17 residues.

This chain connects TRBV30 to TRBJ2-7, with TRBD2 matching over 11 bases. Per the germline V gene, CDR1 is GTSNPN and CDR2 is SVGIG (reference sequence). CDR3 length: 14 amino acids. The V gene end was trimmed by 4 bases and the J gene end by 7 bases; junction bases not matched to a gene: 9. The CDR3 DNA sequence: TGTGCCTGGAAAGTAGCGGGAGGGCTAAGTGAGCAGTACTTC. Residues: CAWKVAGGLSEQYF.